The 18 T cell receptor beta chains in this list originate from one sample, sequenced in a study of technical replicates of blood from a handful of donors. Using immunoSEQ multiplex PCR, the repertoire was profiled, and TCRdb retains in-frame clones only, with some absent. The data contain about 56,000 clones, around 96% of them singletons. The sequencing sample was made of PBMCs. The receptors originated from a human donor in good health. Some clones in this sample may be carry-over from other donors' samples.

The chain uses TRBV11-2 and TRBJ2-7; TRBD1 agrees at 10 bases. Trimming cost V 3 bases and J 7 bases; bases outside gene matches: 9. CDR1 is SGHAT, CDR2 FQNNGV, per germline. CDR3 length equals 15 residues. CDR3 sequence (DNA): TGTGCCAGCAGCTTCCGGGACAGGGGAGTACGGGAGCAGTACTTC. Translating gives CASSFRDRGVREQYF. Drawing the rest from reference TRBV11-2 and TRBJ2-7, the complete variable domain is EAGVAQSPRYKIIEKRQSVAFWCNPISGHATLYWYQQILGQGPKLLIQFQNNGVVDDSQLPKDRFSAERLKGVDSTLKIQPAKLEDSAVYLCASSFRDRGVREQYFGPGTRLTVT.

The CDR3 DNA sequence: TGTGCCATCAGTGATTGGACAGCCTACGAGCAGTACTTC. Protein product: CAISDWTAYEQYF. This sequence joins TRBV10-3 and TRBJ2-7; TRBD1 is a possible D gene (6 bases). V was pared by 3 bases and J by 2 bases, with 8 bases between. The germline CDR1 and CDR2 sequences are ENHRY and SYGVKD. CDR3 length: 13 residues.

The genes are TRBV9 and TRBJ2-3; TRBD1 might be the D (6 bases). Germline CDR1 and CDR2: SGDLS and YYNGEE. The CDR3 has 15 residues. The germline V and J ends were trimmed by 5 bases and 0 bases, with 13 bases remaining between them. CDR3 DNA sequence: TGTGCCAGCAGTTGGGGGACAACTAGCACAGATACGCAGTATTTT. This sequence encodes CASSWGTTSTDTQYF.

The V gene is TRBV30, the J gene TRBJ2-7; D is perhaps TRBD2 (5 bases). Trimming took 4 bases from V and 7 from J, leaving 11 bases between them. The CDR3 spans 11 residues. Per germline, CDR1 GTSNPN and CDR2 SVGIG (reference sequence). The CDR3 sequence is CAWTDGGEQYF. CDR3 bases: TGTGCCTGGACCGACGGAGGAGAGCAGTACTTC.

This clone was counted a single time. The rearrangement links TRBV18 to TRBJ2-5; D remains unclear. The CDR3 has 16 residues. Germline CDR1 and CDR2: KGHSH and LQKENI. Trimming pared 2 bases from V and 1 base from J, leaving 14 bases between. The CDR3, as DNA: TGTGCCAGCTCACCATACCTGCCAACAACCCAAGAGACCCAGTACTTC. Translating gives CASSPYLPTTQETQYF.

The chain links TRBV29-1 to TRBJ1-4, with D perhaps TRBD1 (6 bases). CDR3 length equals 15 residues. Trimming removed 1 base at V and 7 bases at J, with 16 bases between. Germline CDR1 is SQVTM and CDR2 is ANQGSEA. The CDR3 spells CSVEVGGSIREKLFF. As DNA, the CDR3 is TGCAGCGTTGAAGTTGGGGGCAGCATTCGTGAAAAACTGTTTTTT.

This sequence joins TRBV9 and TRBJ2-5; 7 nucleotides agree with TRBD1. With 0 bases clipped from V and 5 bases from J, the junction kept 7 bases outside the gene matches. Per the germline V gene, CDR1 is SGDLS and CDR2 is YYNGEE. The CDR3 consists of 15 residues. DNA of the CDR3: TGTGCCAGCAGCGTAGGGGACAGAGGAGTGGAGACCCAGTACTTC. It is translated as CASSVGDRGVETQYF.

CDR3 protein: CASSQASGGGPLEEQFF. The CDR3 bases are TGCGCCAGCAGCCAAGCCTCGGGGGGGGGCCCCCTAGAGGAGCAGTTCTTC. The chain carries TRBV4-1 and TRBJ2-1; TRBD2 matches at 8 bases. J was trimmed by 10 bases and V by 1 base; bases with no gene match: 15. In germline, CDR1 is MGHRA, CDR2 YSYEKL. The CDR3 is made up of 17 amino acids.

This chain links TRBV25-1 with TRBJ2-3; D is undetermined. Germline V CDR1 and CDR2: MGHDK, SYGVNS. The V gene lost 1 base and the J gene lost 0 bases, with 8 bases spanning the gap. The CDR3 is 15 amino acids. CDR3: CASSESGPSTDTQYF. The CDR3 bases are TGTGCCAGCAGTGAATCGGGTCCTAGCACAGATACGCAGTATTTT.

The chain combines TRBV5-6 with TRBJ1-6, with D tentatively TRBD1 (6 bases). Looked up from germline, CDR1 is SGHDT and CDR2 is YYEEEE. V was clipped by 4 bases and J by 7 bases, with 18 bases between them. This CDR3 spans 16 amino acids. The CDR3 spells CASSRPTGLSNSPLHF. The CDR3 DNA reads as TGTGCCAGCAGCCGCCCTACAGGGTTGTCGAATTCACCCCTCCACTTT.

The chain recombines TRBV5-1 with TRBJ2-1; D is uncertain. This CDR3 has 13 residues. The germline gives CDR1 SGHRS, CDR2 YFSETQ. The V and J ends lost 3 bases and 5 bases respectively, with 9 bases between them. CDR3 sequence reads: CASSSPIHNEQFF. CDR3 nucleotide sequence: TGCGCCAGCAGCTCCCCTATACACAATGAGCAGTTCTTC.

The chain carries TRBV4-3 and TRBJ2-7; 8 positions agree with TRBD2. CDR1 is LGHNA and CDR2 is YSLEER in the germline V gene. The CDR3 is 14 residues long. J gave up 2 bases and V 4 bases, and 4 bases lay outside the gene matches. CDR3 region: CASSPFGGAYEQYF. The CDR3 bases are TGCGCCAGCAGCCCCTTCGGGGGGGCCTACGAGCAGTACTTC.

This chain joins TRBV2 and TRBJ1-1, with TRBD1 matching over 7 bases. The CDR3 extends over 16 amino acids. V gave up 3 bases and J gave up 0 bases; unmatched junction bases: 7. Germline V gene sequence: CDR1 SNHLY, CDR2 FYNNEI. CDR3 region: CASSERAGGMNTEAFF. The CDR3 DNA reads TGTGCCAGCAGTGAGAGGGCAGGGGGTATGAACACTGAAGCTTTCTTT.

This clone was found once. The rearrangement joins TRBV21-1 to TRBJ2-1; TRBD2 reflects the table's D call only, with no check against the DNA. TRBV21-1 is a pseudogene. The CDR3 runs 16 residues. The CDR3 coding sequence is TGTGCCAGCAGCAAAAGGCCTAGCGGGAGGGCCAATGAGCAGTTCTTC. This sequence encodes CASSKRPSGRANEQFF.

The chain has TRBV7-2 and TRBJ2-7; tentatively, D is TRBD1 (6 bases). Deletions cut 6 bases from V and 2 bases from J, with 14 bases between. Germline V gene sequence: CDR1 SGHTA, CDR2 FQGNSA. The CDR3 is 14 residues long. CDR3 sequence reads: CASRAGTMTYEQYF. Written as DNA, the CDR3 is TGTGCCAGCAGGGCCGGGACAATGACCTACGAGCAGTACTTC.

V usage is TRBV25-1 and J usage is TRBJ2-1, with TRBD2 identical over 11 bases. The V segment lost 4 bases and the J segment 10 bases; nucleotides outside the gene matches: 9. The germline V gene has CDR1 MGHDK and CDR2 SYGVNS. The CDR3 has 15 residues. DNA of the CDR3: TGTGCCAGCAGTGTGAGGGGGCTAGCGGGGGGAGAGCAGTTCTTC. As protein: CASSVRGLAGGEQFF.

With respect to this clone: Germline and junction disagree at one end, which may indicate a read error. V is TRBV4-3 and J is TRBJ1-1; D is ambiguous. Germline-derived CDR1 and CDR2 are LGHNA and YSLEER. The CDR3 is 15 residues long. CDR3 sequence: CASSQERAVNPEAFF. Here the CDR3 DNA reads TGCGCCAGCAGCCAAGAGCGGGCGGTGAACCCTGAAGCTTTCTTT.

This sequence joins TRBV9 and TRBJ2-3; 9 nucleotides align to TRBD2. The germline V gene encodes CDR1 SGDLS and CDR2 YYNGEE. The CDR3 covers 18 residues. The junction had 12 bases not matched to a gene; V was cut back by 3 bases and J by 1 base. CDR3 nucleotide sequence: TGTGCCAGCAGCGCGCGCCGGGCAGCGGGGGGTGGCACAGATACGCAGTATTTT. Translated: CASSARRAAGGGTDTQYF.